This TCR beta chain was retrieved from a study of blood T cell repertoires in COVID-19. Study context: From T cells, B-cell-depleted T cells, or PBMCs came the material, which was cDNA or gDNA.

Germline loops: CDR1 GTSNPN, CDR2 SVGIG (reference sequence). This CDR3 contains 14 residues. V shed 3 bases and J shed 0 bases, with 9 bases lying between them. Categorization into cohorts depended on clinical history that participants reported. Measured with immunoSEQ multiplex PCR; TCRdb has only the in-frame clones, and not every one. Counted here are about 430,000 clones, 70% to 90% occurring once; the ten biggest clones make up approximately 1%. The chain combines TRBV30 with TRBJ2-1; D is unresolved. The clonotype was recovered from a woman aged 25 to 39 with acute COVID-19. The material sequenced was PBMCs or T cells enriched from blood (not recorded which). CDR3 protein: CAWRPSGSYNEQFF. As DNA, the CDR3 is TGTGCCTGGAGGCCGTCCGGCTCCTACAATGAGCAGTTCTTC.